The rows below give T cell receptor beta chains drawn from one sample of a study of blood T cell repertoires in COVID-19. The method was immunoSEQ multiplex PCR; TCRdb's version includes in-frame clones alone and lacks a portion of them. The sample has 400,000 or so clones, approximately 90% seen once. Sequencing was carried out using peripheral blood. These TCRs come from a man younger than 35 with COVID-19, enrolled during active disease. The CDR3 runs from the conserved cysteine through the conserved F or W. D genes are given only for firm matches. Size tells how often a clone was seen (once, few, many) or the class of an expanded clone, and some rows leave it out.

v_gene	j_gene	abundance	len	d_gene	CDR3nt	CDR3aa
TRBV5-1	TRBJ2-7	NA	15	TRBD1	TGCGCCAGCAGCTTGACGGGACAGTGGGGCTACGAGCAGTACTTC	CASSLTGQWGYEQYF
TRBV2	TRBJ2-3	NA	14	TRBD1	TGTGCCAGCAGTAGGGACAGGGGCTCCGATACGCAGTATTTT	CASSRDRGSDTQYF
TRBV6-5	TRBJ1-1	NA	13	TRBD1	TGTGCCAGCAGCGACAGGGGGTGGTCTGAAGCTTTCTTT	CASSDRGWSEAFF
TRBV2	TRBJ1-2	NA	13	NA	TGTGCCAGCAGTGAAGAGGGGGTAGCTGGCTACACCTTC	CASSEEGVAGYTF
TRBV27	TRBJ2-7	NA	13	TRBD1	TGTGCCAGCAGTTATAGGGGGCCGAAAGAGCAGTACTTC	CASSYRGPKEQYF
TRBV4-1	TRBJ1-5	NA	15	NA	TGCGCCAGCAGCCAAGAAGGAGGGGGCAATCAGCCCCAGCATTTT	CASSQEGGGNQPQHF
TRBV7-9	TRBJ1-1	NA	13	NA	TGTGCCAGCAGCGTGGAGGGCCTCGCTGAAGCTTTCTTT	CASSVEGLAEAFF
TRBV5-8	TRBJ2-2	once	15	NA	TGTGCCAGCAGCTTGCAACTAGCAGGCACCGGGGAGCTGTTTTTT	CASSLQLAGTGELFF
TRBV6-5	TRBJ2-2	few	14	TRBD2	TGTGCCAGCACGGCTAGCGGGAACACCGGGGAGCTGTTTTTT	CASTASGNTGELFF
TRBV4-1	TRBJ2-6	NA	19	TRBD2	TGCGCCAGCAGCCGCATAGCGGGAGGGAGAGTCTCTGGGGCCAACGTCCTGACTTTC	CASSRIAGGRVSGANVLTF
TRBV4-2	TRBJ2-7	few	14	TRBD2	TGTGCCAGCAGCCAAGAAGGGAGGGAAGTCGAGCAGTACTTC	CASSQEGREVEQYF
TRBV6-2/TRBV6-3	TRBJ1-2	NA	15	NA	TGTGCCAGCAGCCCTCATATGGGGGGGACCTATGGCTACACCTTC	CASSPHMGGTYGYTF
TRBV3-1/TRBV3-2	TRBJ2-5	NA	11	TRBD2	TGTGCCAGCAGCCTACGACTAGCCTGGTACTTC	CASSLRLAWYF
TRBV12-2	TRBJ1-6	NA	17	NA	TGTGCAAGTCGCCAAGACCATAGGACAGGCTATAATTCACCCCTCCACTTT	CASRQDHRTGYNSPLHF
TRBV19	TRBJ2-3	NA	16	NA	TGTGCCAGTACACCGGGGGGCGTACTAGGATCAGATACGCAGTATTTT	CASTPGGVLGSDTQYF
TRBV9	TRBJ2-3	NA	13	TRBD2	TGTGCCAGCAGCCCAAGACTAGCAGCTACGCAGTATTTT	CASSPRLAATQYF
TRBV5-4	TRBJ2-2	NA	14	TRBD2	TGTGCCAGCAGCCCGGGACTAGCTACCGGGGAGCTGTTTTTT	CASSPGLATGELFF
TRBV2	TRBJ1-6	few	13	NA	TGTGCCAGCAGTGTCCGGTCCAATTCACCCCTCCACTTT	CASSVRSNSPLHF
TRBV29-1	TRBJ2-5	NA	18	TRBD1	TGCAGCGTTATCGGACCCCTGAGCAGGGGGCTATTGGGAGAGACCCAGTACTTC	CSVIGPLSRGLLGETQYF
TRBV18	TRBJ1-3	once	16	NA	TGTGCCAGCTCACCTCCCTCGGGGGACTCTGGAAACACCATATATTTT	CASSPPSGDSGNTIYF
TRBV7-9	TRBJ1-4	NA	17	TRBD1	TGTGCCAGCAGCTTAGCGCACAGGGGCCCAACTAATGAAAAACTGTTTTTT	CASSLAHRGPTNEKLFF
TRBV5-6	TRBJ1-5	NA	15	TRBD1	TGTGCCAGCACCCAGACAGGGGTAGGCAATCAGCCCCAGCATTTT	CASTQTGVGNQPQHF
TRBV9	TRBJ1-6	NA	15	TRBD1	TGTGCCAGCAGCACTGGGGACAGGGTGGGTTCACCCCTCCACTTT	CASSTGDRVGSPLHF
TRBV7-3	TRBJ2-1	few	15	TRBD1	TGTGCCAGCAGCTCTCGACAGGGGTCCTACAATGAGCAGTTCTTC	CASSSRQGSYNEQFF
TRBV2	TRBJ2-1	NA	11	NA	TGTGCCAGCAGTGACTTTCGGTGGCAGTTCTTC	CASSDFRWQFF
TRBV27	TRBJ1-2	NA	14	TRBD1	TGTGCCAGCAGTACCGACAGGGAAAACTATGGCTACACCTTC	CASSTDRENYGYTF
TRBV21-1	TRBJ2-1	NA	17	NA	TGTGCCAGCAGCAAGGGTTCAGCGGGGGGGCCCAGCAATGAGCAGTTCTTC	CASSKGSAGGPSNEQFF
TRBV28	TRBJ2-7	NA	16	NA	TGTGCCAGCAGGGGACCGGGGGGCGACTCCTCCTACGAGCAGTACTTC	CASRGPGGDSSYEQYF
TRBV18	TRBJ2-3	NA	16	NA	TGTGCCAGCTCACCAAGGGGTAGGGCGCACACAGATACGCAGTATTTT	CASSPRGRAHTDTQYF
TRBV7-3	TRBJ2-3	NA	17	NA	TGTGCCAGCAGCCGGACATCTACAGGGTGGAACACAGATACGCAGTATTTT	CASSRTSTGWNTDTQYF
TRBV2	TRBJ2-1	NA	13	TRBD2	TGTGCCAGCAAGTTAGCGGGAGCCGATGAGCAGTTCTTC	CASKLAGADEQFF
TRBV7-6	TRBJ2-7	NA	16	TRBD2	TGTGCCAGCAGCCCACACCAAGCGGGGACCCCTTACGAGCAGTACTTC	CASSPHQAGTPYEQYF